Listed below are T cell receptor beta chains from one sample, sequenced in a study of blood T cell repertoires in COVID-19. Here immunoSEQ multiplex PCR was the method, and the copy in TCRdb shows in-frame clones only, minus some. The top ten clones hold around 19% of a sample with some 190,000 clones, around 84% of them seen once. Material for sequencing was peripheral blood. These receptors all stem from a human donor in a cohort sampled during active COVID-19. Each CDR3 is given with its conserved first and last residue. Each record gives: D gene, clone size, J gene, V gene, CDR3 DNA, CDR3 protein. A D gene is named only where the DNA matches it firmly. Clone size is given for some rows only: seen once, a few or many times, or a class if the clone is expanded.

d_gene: NA; abundance: NA; j_gene: TRBJ1-1; v_gene: TRBV4-1; CDR3nt: TGCGCCAGCAGCCCAGACCCTGGGGCCGGCGCTTTCTTT; CDR3aa: CASSPDPGAGAFF
d_gene: NA; abundance: NA; j_gene: TRBJ1-6; v_gene: TRBV27; CDR3nt: TGTGCCAGCAGTTTATTACCGACACTCACCTATAATTCACCCCTCCACTTT; CDR3aa: CASSLLPTLTYNSPLHF
d_gene: NA; abundance: NA; j_gene: TRBJ1-2; v_gene: TRBV29-1; CDR3nt: TGCAGCGTTGAACGGACAGAGAACTATGGCTACACCTTC; CDR3aa: CSVERTENYGYTF
d_gene: TRBD1; abundance: NA; j_gene: TRBJ1-1; v_gene: TRBV5-4; CDR3nt: TGTGCCAGCAGCTTGACAGGGGTGGTCACTGAAGCTTTCTTT; CDR3aa: CASSLTGVVTEAFF
d_gene: NA; abundance: few; j_gene: TRBJ2-1; v_gene: TRBV3-1/TRBV3-2; CDR3nt: TGTGCCAGCAGCCAACAGGGGGGACTGTCCTACAATGAGCAGTTCTTC; CDR3aa: CASSQQGGLSYNEQFF
d_gene: NA; abundance: NA; j_gene: TRBJ1-1; v_gene: TRBV15; CDR3nt: TGTGCCACCAGCAGAGCGGATGGGGGGGGCGCGTGGACTGAAGCTTTCTTT; CDR3aa: CATSRADGGGAWTEAFF
d_gene: NA; abundance: NA; j_gene: TRBJ1-5; v_gene: TRBV18; CDR3nt: TGTGCCAGCTCACAGGGACAATTTAGCAATCAGCCCCAGCATTTT; CDR3aa: CASSQGQFSNQPQHF
d_gene: TRBD1; abundance: NA; j_gene: TRBJ1-5; v_gene: TRBV25-1; CDR3nt: TGTGCCAGCTCGCCGCCAGGGGGTGAACAGCCCCAGCATTTT; CDR3aa: CASSPPGGEQPQHF
d_gene: NA; abundance: NA; j_gene: TRBJ1-5; v_gene: TRBV4-2; CDR3nt: TGTGCCAGCAGCCAAGGACATAATAGCAATCAGCCCCAGCATTTT; CDR3aa: CASSQGHNSNQPQHF
d_gene: NA; abundance: NA; j_gene: TRBJ1-2; v_gene: TRBV6-2/TRBV6-3; CDR3nt: TGTGCCAGCAGCACTCCAGGGGCGGTCCGTACCTACACCTTC; CDR3aa: CASSTPGAVRTYTF
d_gene: TRBD1; abundance: NA; j_gene: TRBJ1-1; v_gene: TRBV29-1; CDR3nt: TGCAGCGTTGAAGGGGTAGAGAGGACAGGACTAAAATTT; CDR3aa: CSVEGVERTGLKF
d_gene: NA; abundance: NA; j_gene: TRBJ1-1; v_gene: TRBV28; CDR3nt: TGTGCCAGCAGTTTTATGAGGAACACTGAAGCTTTCTTT; CDR3aa: CASSFMRNTEAFF
d_gene: TRBD1; abundance: NA; j_gene: TRBJ1-1; v_gene: TRBV6-5; CDR3nt: TGTGCCAGCAGCCGCAGAATAGACAGGGACTCTGAAGCTTTCTTT; CDR3aa: CASSRRIDRDSEAFF
d_gene: TRBD1; abundance: NA; j_gene: TRBJ1-5; v_gene: TRBV6-5; CDR3nt: TGTGCCAGCAGTAGACAGGGTCAGCCCCAGCATTTT; CDR3aa: CASSRQGQPQHF
d_gene: TRBD2; abundance: NA; j_gene: TRBJ2-7; v_gene: TRBV5-1; CDR3nt: TGCGCCAGCAGCTCTGGACTAGCGGGAGGAAAGCTCGAGCAGTACTTC; CDR3aa: CASSSGLAGGKLEQYF
d_gene: NA; abundance: NA; j_gene: TRBJ1-4; v_gene: TRBV5-6; CDR3nt: TGTGCCAGCAGCTGGGGCCCGACAGCCCTCGATAGTGAAAAACTGTTTTTT; CDR3aa: CASSWGPTALDSEKLFF
d_gene: NA; abundance: NA; j_gene: TRBJ1-5; v_gene: TRBV30; CDR3nt: TGTGCCTGGAGTACGGGACTTATGGGACGGCCCCAGCATTTT; CDR3aa: CAWSTGLMGRPQHF
d_gene: TRBD2; abundance: NA; j_gene: TRBJ2-5; v_gene: TRBV19; CDR3nt: TGTGCCAGTAGTAAAACTAGCGGGAGAGGACGAGAGACCCAGTACTTC; CDR3aa: CASSKTSGRGRETQYF
d_gene: NA; abundance: few; j_gene: TRBJ2-2; v_gene: TRBV5-1; CDR3nt: TGCGCCAGCAGCTTGCCGCTTGGGACACCCCAAGCCGGGGAGCTGTTTTTT; CDR3aa: CASSLPLGTPQAGELFF
d_gene: TRBD2; abundance: NA; j_gene: TRBJ2-1; v_gene: TRBV6-1; CDR3nt: TGTGCCAGCAGTGAAATGGTTAGCGGGGGCTCCTACAATGAGCAGTTCTTC; CDR3aa: CASSEMVSGGSYNEQFF
d_gene: NA; abundance: NA; j_gene: TRBJ1-1; v_gene: TRBV28; CDR3nt: TGTGCCAGCAGTAATAGTCGATTGGTGATCACTGAAGCTTTCTTT; CDR3aa: CASSNSRLVITEAFF
d_gene: NA; abundance: NA; j_gene: TRBJ1-1; v_gene: TRBV19; CDR3nt: TGTGCCAGTAGTACAGTCTTTAGGGGCACTGAAGCTTTCTTT; CDR3aa: CASSTVFRGTEAFF
d_gene: NA; abundance: NA; j_gene: TRBJ2-5; v_gene: TRBV12-5; CDR3nt: TGTGCTAGTGGTTTTTCGGAGACCCAGTACTTC; CDR3aa: CASGFSETQYF
d_gene: TRBD2; abundance: once; j_gene: TRBJ2-4; v_gene: TRBV28; CDR3nt: TGTGCCAGCAGACCTTTAGCGGGGGTCCTTAAAAACATTCAGTACTTC; CDR3aa: CASRPLAGVLKNIQYF
d_gene: NA; abundance: NA; j_gene: TRBJ1-4; v_gene: TRBV15; CDR3nt: TGTGCCACCAGCAGGGACACAGCAACTAATGAAAAACTGTTTTTT; CDR3aa: CATSRDTATNEKLFF
d_gene: TRBD1; abundance: NA; j_gene: TRBJ2-1; v_gene: TRBV18; CDR3nt: TGTGCCAGCTCGAGATCAGGGGGCGCCCATAATGAGCAGTTCTTC; CDR3aa: CASSRSGGAHNEQFF
d_gene: NA; abundance: NA; j_gene: TRBJ2-2; v_gene: TRBV7-9; CDR3nt: TGTGCCAGCAGCTTAGCGGGGGCTGACGGGGAGCTGTTTTTT; CDR3aa: CASSLAGADGELFF
d_gene: TRBD1; abundance: NA; j_gene: TRBJ1-5; v_gene: TRBV6-2/TRBV6-3; CDR3nt: TGTGCCAGCAGTACACCTGACAGGGTACGTCAGCCCCAGCATTTT; CDR3aa: CASSTPDRVRQPQHF
d_gene: TRBD1; abundance: once; j_gene: TRBJ1-2; v_gene: TRBV28; CDR3nt: TGTGCCAGCAGTTTATGGACAGGGGACTATGGCTACACCTTC; CDR3aa: CASSLWTGDYGYTF
d_gene: NA; abundance: NA; j_gene: TRBJ2-3; v_gene: TRBV7-6; CDR3nt: TGTGCCAGCAGCTTAGTCATGGGGACTAGCACAGATACGCAGTATTTT; CDR3aa: CASSLVMGTSTDTQYF
d_gene: TRBD1; abundance: NA; j_gene: TRBJ1-6; v_gene: TRBV7-9; CDR3nt: TGTGCCAGCAGCTTCGGACAGGGGGACCCTCGAGGATATAATTCACCCCTCCACTTT; CDR3aa: CASSFGQGDPRGYNSPLHF
d_gene: NA; abundance: NA; j_gene: TRBJ1-3; v_gene: TRBV6-5; CDR3nt: TGTGCCAGCAGTTACAGGAGCGGAAACACCATATATTTT; CDR3aa: CASSYRSGNTIYF
d_gene: NA; abundance: NA; j_gene: TRBJ2-5; v_gene: TRBV18; CDR3nt: TGTGCCAGCTCCCAAGGACAACAAGAGACCCAGTACTTC; CDR3aa: CASSQGQQETQYF
d_gene: TRBD2; abundance: once; j_gene: TRBJ2-2; v_gene: TRBV6-4; CDR3nt: TGTGCCAGCAGTGCGGGGGGGCCCACCGGGGAGCTGTTTTTT; CDR3aa: CASSAGGPTGELFF
d_gene: NA; abundance: NA; j_gene: TRBJ2-7; v_gene: TRBV28; CDR3nt: TGTGCCACCTATCTTTCCTACGAGCAGTACTTC; CDR3aa: CATYLSYEQYF
d_gene: NA; abundance: NA; j_gene: TRBJ2-3; v_gene: TRBV19; CDR3nt: TGTGCCAGTAGTGCGGGACTTTTTACAGATACGCAGTATTTT; CDR3aa: CASSAGLFTDTQYF
d_gene: NA; abundance: few; j_gene: TRBJ1-1; v_gene: TRBV2; CDR3nt: TGTGCCAGCAGGAAGCTTATATCGAACACTGAAGCTTTCTTT; CDR3aa: CASRKLISNTEAFF
d_gene: TRBD1; abundance: once; j_gene: TRBJ2-7; v_gene: TRBV28; CDR3nt: TGTGCCAGCACCACCCCAGGGGGCTGGACGTCCGAGCAGTACTTC; CDR3aa: CASTTPGGWTSEQYF
d_gene: NA; abundance: NA; j_gene: TRBJ1-1; v_gene: TRBV27; CDR3nt: TGTGCCAGCAGTTTATCGGTGAGGAACACTGAAGCTTTCTTT; CDR3aa: CASSLSVRNTEAFF
d_gene: TRBD1; abundance: few; j_gene: TRBJ1-1; v_gene: TRBV19; CDR3nt: TGTGCCAGTAGTATGAGTCCAGGGGGAAAGACTGAAGCTTTCTTT; CDR3aa: CASSMSPGGKTEAFF
d_gene: NA; abundance: few; j_gene: TRBJ2-5; v_gene: TRBV5-1; CDR3nt: TGCGCCAGCAGCCGGGTCGAGGGAGATGGGACCCAGTACTTC; CDR3aa: CASSRVEGDGTQYF
d_gene: NA; abundance: NA; j_gene: TRBJ2-1; v_gene: TRBV7-9; CDR3nt: TGTGCCAGCAGCTTAGTAGCAATGGACAATGAGCAGTTCTTC; CDR3aa: CASSLVAMDNEQFF
d_gene: NA; abundance: NA; j_gene: TRBJ2-5; v_gene: TRBV12-3/TRBV12-4; CDR3nt: TGTGCCAGCAGTGTTAACAGGCGCGAGTACTTC; CDR3aa: CASSVNRREYF
d_gene: TRBD2; abundance: NA; j_gene: TRBJ2-3; v_gene: TRBV28; CDR3nt: TGTGCCACTATCTCAGCGGGAGGGGCAACTAGCACAGATACGCAGTATTTT; CDR3aa: CATISAGGATSTDTQYF
d_gene: TRBD2; abundance: NA; j_gene: TRBJ2-3; v_gene: TRBV19; CDR3nt: TGTGCCAGTAGTACCGGACTAGCGGGGCCAGATACGCAGTATTTT; CDR3aa: CASSTGLAGPDTQYF
d_gene: NA; abundance: NA; j_gene: TRBJ1-3; v_gene: TRBV7-2; CDR3nt: TGTGCCAGCAGCGGCCGACAGGCCACTGGAAACACCATATATTTT; CDR3aa: CASSGRQATGNTIYF
d_gene: NA; abundance: NA; j_gene: TRBJ1-1; v_gene: TRBV5-1; CDR3nt: TGCGCCAGCAGCTTACTCCAGGGGGAAGCTTTCTTT; CDR3aa: CASSLLQGEAFF
d_gene: NA; abundance: NA; j_gene: TRBJ2-5; v_gene: TRBV5-6; CDR3nt: TGTGCCAGCAGCGGGGGGATCGGCGAGACCCAGTACTTC; CDR3aa: CASSGGIGETQYF
d_gene: NA; abundance: NA; j_gene: TRBJ1-3; v_gene: TRBV27; CDR3nt: TGTGCCAGCAGTGCGACAGGCGGTGGGAACACCATATATTTT; CDR3aa: CASSATGGGNTIYF
d_gene: TRBD2; abundance: NA; j_gene: TRBJ2-1; v_gene: TRBV27; CDR3nt: TGTGCCAGCAGTTTTGAACTAGCGGGGATTGAGCAGTTCTTC; CDR3aa: CASSFELAGIEQFF
d_gene: TRBD1; abundance: NA; j_gene: TRBJ2-7; v_gene: TRBV5-1; CDR3nt: TGCGCCAGCAGGCCAAGACAGGGTAACTCCTACGAGCAGTACTTC; CDR3aa: CASRPRQGNSYEQYF
d_gene: NA; abundance: NA; j_gene: TRBJ2-2; v_gene: TRBV4-2; CDR3nt: TGTGCCAGCAGCCAAGGAGGGAGTCGGTCGAACACCGGGGAGCTGTTTTTT; CDR3aa: CASSQGGSRSNTGELFF
d_gene: TRBD1; abundance: NA; j_gene: TRBJ1-4; v_gene: TRBV7-9; CDR3nt: TGTGCCAGCAGCCCACAGGGGGAAAAACTGTTTTTT; CDR3aa: CASSPQGEKLFF
d_gene: NA; abundance: NA; j_gene: TRBJ1-1; v_gene: TRBV3-1/TRBV3-2; CDR3nt: TGTGCCAGCAGACCCGGACAGAATGTTGGATGGGGTGTTGGGAAAGCTTTCTTT; CDR3aa: CASRPGQNVGWGVGKAFF